This T cell receptor beta chain was captured in a study of blood T cell repertoires in COVID-19. In the study overall: There were acute and convalescent COVID-19 samples, and they came from the United States, Italy and Spain. Sources were T cells, B-cell-depleted T cells, or PBMCs; the material itself was cDNA or gDNA.

Germline values: CDR1 LNHDA, CDR2 SQIVND (reference sequence). V dropped 3 bases and J dropped 4 bases, with 20 bases sitting between them. The CDR3 sequence is 17 residues long. Sequenced by immunoSEQ multiplex PCR; TCRdb stores in-frame clones only, minus some. The sample consists of more than 300,000 clones, about 90% of them appearing once. The V gene is TRBV19, the J gene TRBJ2-3; D gene uncertain. Sample: peripheral blood. The TCR comes from a woman aged 25-40 years with COVID-19, enrolled during active disease. DNA for the CDR3: TGTGCCAGTAGTATGGGTTGGGTCGGTCGAGGCGCAGATACGCAGTATTTT. This codes for CASSMGWVGRGADTQYF.